The 28 T cell receptor beta chains below all came from one sample that was sequenced in a study of neurological immune-mediated disorders. TCRdb called the 5' RACE reads again in MiXCR, with one record for every CDR3 protein. This sample has under 85,000 distinct CDR3 sequences, with about a tenth found just once. Material for sequencing was PBMCs. These receptors originate from a man between 40 and 49 years old in good health.

This clonotype was counted ten times or more. The junction shows a germline mismatch at one end, possibly a read error. V and J are TRBV7-7 and TRBJ2-2, with 7 bases aligning to TRBD1. The CDR3 consists of 15 residues. CDR1 is SSHAT and CDR2 is FNYEAQ in the germline V gene (reference sequence). The CDR3, as DNA: TGTGCTAGCAGCCCCAAGACAGGGAAGACCGGGGAGCTGTTTTTT. Its translation is CASSPKTGKTGELFF.

This clonotype has ten or more counts. The gene calls are TRBV5-6 and TRBJ2-2; D is undetermined. Germline V gives CDR1 SGHDT, CDR2 YYEEEE. The V end lost 0 bases, the J end lost 3 bases, and 3 bases lay between the germline ends. The CDR3 length is 13 residues. In DNA, the CDR3 is TGTGCCAGCAGCTTGGCCTACACCGGGGAGCTGTTTTTT. Translating gives CASSLAYTGELFF.

This clonotype was observed at least ten times. The chain combines TRBV9 with TRBJ2-7; TRBD2 aligns across 9 bases. Germline V gives CDR1 SGDLS, CDR2 YYNGEE. The length of the CDR3 is 14 residues. The trim removed 4 bases at V and 4 bases at J, leaving 6 bases unmatched. DNA for the CDR3: TGTGCCAGCAGCTCCGATAGCGGGGGTTACGAGCAGTACTTC. Protein product: CASSSDSGGYEQYF.

This clonotype appeared many times. CDR3 DNA: TGTGCCAGCAGCTTAAGGACTAGCGGGGGGCCTTCCCAAGAGACCCAGTACTTC. Translating it yields CASSLRTSGGPSQETQYF. The chain uses TRBV7-2 and TRBJ2-5; 14 nucleotides line up with TRBD2. The CDR3 is made up of 18 amino acids. Germline values: CDR1 SGHTA, CDR2 FQGNSA. Trimming removed 2 bases from V and 1 base from J; junction bases left unmatched: 6.

This clonotype was recorded many times. This chain links TRBV5-1 with TRBJ2-3, with TRBD2 matching 14 bases. V was pared by 4 bases and J by 3 bases, with 7 bases of the junction left unmatched. The CDR3 is made up of 17 amino acids. From germline, CDR1 is SGHRS and CDR2 YFSETQ. The CDR3 DNA reads TGCGCCAGCAGCCAGGGACTAGCGGGAGAAGGAACAGATACGCAGTATTTT. Protein product: CASSQGLAGEGTDTQYF.

This clonotype has ten or more counts. The chain recombines TRBV25-1 with TRBJ1-6, with TRBD1 identical over 8 bases. In germline, CDR1 is MGHDK, CDR2 SYGVNS. The CDR3 extends over 14 amino acids. Losses at the gene ends were 6 bases for V and 5 bases for J; bases not matched to a gene: 3. The CDR3 nucleotides are TGTGCCAGCAGCCTGACAGGGGATAATTCACCCCTCCACTTT. It yields the protein CASSLTGDNSPLHF.

This clonotype was detected many times. The J gene is TRBJ2-7, the V gene TRBV5-1; no firm D call. Trimming cost V 0 bases and J 6 bases, with 10 bases left between them. CDR1 is SGHRS and CDR2 is YFSETQ in the germline V gene. The CDR3 consists of 13 residues. The CDR3 DNA sequence: TGCGCCAGCAGCTTGGACTCAGCTCTCGAGCAGTACTTC. Its protein is CASSLDSALEQYF.

This clonotype was counted ten times or more. V gene TRBV12-3 or TRBV12-4 combines with J gene TRBJ1-2, with D perhaps matching TRBD1 (6 bases). The CDR3 is made up of 11 amino acids. Trimming left V 4 bases short and J 10 bases short, with 10 bases between. The CDR3 spells CASSSDRYYTF. The CDR3 coding sequence is TGTGCCAGCAGTTCGGACAGATACTACACCTTC.

This clonotype was counted many times. This rearrangement joins TRBV7-3 to TRBJ2-7; 8 nucleotides match TRBD2. The CDR3 has 17 residues. The junction had 15 bases not matched to a gene; V was cut back by 4 bases and J by 4 bases. Germline CDR1 SGHTA, CDR2 FQGTGA. The CDR3 reads CASSSHGGSGSAYEQYF. The CDR3 DNA sequence: TGTGCCAGCAGCTCCCACGGGGGGAGCGGGAGCGCGTACGAGCAGTACTTC.

This clonotype has ten or more counts. The chain couples TRBV28 to TRBJ2-5, with D uncertain. Trimming shortened V by 2 bases and J by 8 bases, and 15 bases separated the two germline ends. This CDR3 has 14 amino acids. Per germline, CDR1 MDHEN and CDR2 SYDVKM. The CDR3 spells CASSLPVTPGTQYF. CDR3 in DNA: TGTGCCAGCAGTTTACCGGTTACCCCAGGTACCCAGTACTTC.

This clonotype showed up many times. The chain links TRBV4-2 to TRBJ2-7; 8 bases fit TRBD1. V dropped 4 bases and J dropped 2; count of bases not matched to a gene: 7. The germline gives CDR1 LGHNA, CDR2 YNFKEQ. This CDR3 has 15 amino acids. CDR3 DNA: TGTGCCAGCAGCCCAGTCGGGGACAGGACCTACGAGCAGTACTTC. This sequence encodes CASSPVGDRTYEQYF.

This clonotype has ten or more counts. The chain uses TRBV10-3 and TRBJ2-5; 9 positions agree with TRBD2. CDR1 ENHRY and CDR2 SYGVKD come from the germline V gene. CDR3 length equals 14 residues. The J segment lost 3 bases and the V segment lost 5 bases, leaving 4 bases of the junction unmatched. The CDR3 DNA reads TGTGCCATCAGTCCTGCGGGGGGGGAAGAGACCCAGTACTTC. Residues: CAISPAGGEETQYF.

This clonotype appeared many times. This chain uses TRBV12-3 or TRBV12-4 with TRBJ2-7; the D is unclear. V was clipped by 3 bases and J by 1 base, with 16 bases between them. The CDR3 has 16 amino acids. The CDR3 nucleotides read TGTGCCAGCAGTTTTGAAGATTATTCCCAATCCTACGAGCAGTACTTC. This codes for CASSFEDYSQSYEQYF.

This clonotype has at least ten counts. The V gene is TRBV18, the J gene TRBJ1-3; D gene unclear. The length of the CDR3 is 15 residues. The germline V gene has CDR1 KGHSH and CDR2 LQKENI. The V end was cut by 1 base, the J end by 0 bases, with 7 bases between. DNA of the CDR3: TGTGCCAGCTCACCACAGGAGAGCTCTGGAAACACCATATATTTT. It yields the protein CASSPQESSGNTIYF.

This clonotype was picked up many times. The chain combines TRBV5-1 with TRBJ1-4; D unclear. V gave up 0 bases and J gave up 5 bases, with 8 bases separating them. This CDR3 contains 14 residues. Per germline, CDR1 SGHRS and CDR2 YFSETQ. CDR3 sequence: CASSLETPNEKLFF. The CDR3 DNA reads TGCGCCAGCAGCTTGGAGACTCCGAATGAAAAACTGTTTTTT.

A remark on this clonotype: This may stem from a read error, because a much larger clone lies one nucleotide away. The J gene is TRBJ1-1, the V gene TRBV5-1; D may be TRBD1 (6 bases). The CDR3 loop spans 14 amino acids. Germline assignment: CDR1 SGHRS and CDR2 YFSETQ. Trimming took off 4 bases at V and 1 base at J, with 11 bases between the two ends. CDR3 in DNA: TGCGCCAGCAGCCCGGGACATGCGAACACTGAAGCTTTCTTT. This encodes CASSPGHANTEAFF.

This clonotype appeared many times. The chain joins TRBV10-3 to TRBJ2-7, with a weak D call TRBD1 (6 bases). CDR3 size: 15 residues. Trimming took off 3 bases at V and 4 bases at J, with 16 bases between the two ends. Germline lookup yields CDR1 ENHRY and CDR2 SYGVKD. In DNA, the CDR3 is TGTGCCATCAGTGATTTCGACAGGCGGGTGTACGAGCAGTACTTC. This encodes CAISDFDRRVYEQYF.

Many counts were recorded for this clonotype. The chain employs TRBV2 and TRBJ2-1; 9 positions agree with TRBD1. This CDR3 is 14 amino acids long. Germline loops: CDR1 SNHLY, CDR2 FYNNEI. The V and J ends lost 6 bases and 5 bases, in that order; junction bases with no gene match: 5. The CDR3 region has the DNA TGTGCCAGCAGCATAGGGACAGGGAACAATGAGCAGTTCTTC. As protein: CASSIGTGNNEQFF.

This clonotype was counted ten times or more. The chain has TRBV28 and TRBJ2-7; D uncertain. Germline CDR1 is MDHEN and CDR2 is SYDVKM. This CDR3 is 14 amino acids long. V was shortened by 1 base and J by 4 bases, with 11 bases between the two germline ends. CDR3 sequence (DNA): TGTGCCAGCAGTTTATTCATCCGTAGTTACGAGCAGTACTTC. Its protein is CASSLFIRSYEQYF.

This clonotype appeared many times. V is TRBV7-2 and J is TRBJ1-2; D is perhaps TRBD1 (5 bases). Looked up from germline, CDR1 is SGHTA and CDR2 is FQGNSA. The CDR3 length is 14 residues. The germline V and J ends were trimmed by 2 bases and 4 bases, with 11 bases remaining between them. CDR3 in amino acids: CASSLKGAGYGYTF. The DNA of the CDR3 is TGTGCCAGCAGCTTAAAAGGGGCGGGCTATGGCTACACCTTC. Supplemented by reference TRBV7-2 and TRBJ1-2, the full variable domain reads GAGVSQSPSNKVTEKGKDVELRCDPISGHTALYWYRQSLGQGLEFLIYFQGNSAPDKSGLPSDRFSAERTGGSVSTLTIQRTQQEDSAVYLCASSLKGAGYGYTFGSGTRLTVV.

This clonotype was counted ten times or more. The chain recombines TRBV20-1 with TRBJ2-1; D unresolved. Trimming shortened V by 2 bases and J by 2 bases, and 13 bases separated the two germline ends. The CDR3 totals 15 residues. Germline-derived CDR1 and CDR2 are DFQATT and SNEGSKA (reference sequence). The CDR3 sequence is CSARSPGETYNEQFF. The CDR3 bases are TGCAGTGCTAGAAGCCCAGGAGAAACCTACAATGAGCAGTTCTTC.

This clonotype was seen repeatedly, ten times or more. The chain has TRBV6-5 and TRBJ1-2, with 7 bases that match TRBD1. V lost 0 bases to trimming and J lost 4 bases; unmatched junction nucleotides: 8. The CDR3 totals 16 residues. Per the germline V gene, CDR1 is MNHEY and CDR2 is SVGAGI. CDR3 loop: CASSYSRTGGSYGYTF. For the CDR3, the DNA is TGTGCCAGCAGTTACTCGAGGACAGGCGGATCCTATGGCTACACCTTC.

This clonotype was recorded at least ten times. The J gene is TRBJ1-1, the V gene TRBV7-9; D is perhaps TRBD1 (5 bases). There are 14 residues in the CDR3. The V gene's germline CDR1 is SEHNR and CDR2 FQNEAQ (reference sequence). V lost 5 bases and J lost 5, with 15 bases in between. DNA of the CDR3: TGTGCCAGCAGCCTCTCAGGTGGGGGGACTGAAGCTTTCTTT. Translated: CASSLSGGGTEAFF.

As for this clonotype: This may be a read error: a much more frequent sequence differs by one nucleotide. V usage is TRBV10-2 and J usage is TRBJ2-2; D uncertain. The V end was cut by 6 bases, the J end by 6 bases, with 11 bases between. The CDR3 loop spans 13 amino acids. CDR1 and CDR2 from the germline V gene are WSHSY and SAAADI. The CDR3, as DNA: TGCGCCAGCAGATACAGCTTCGCCGGGGAGCTGTTTTTT. Protein sequence: CASRYSFAGELFF.

This clonotype has a single count. Since a much larger clone is just one base distant, this may be a read error. V and J are TRBV6-6 and TRBJ2-3; D gene ambiguous. V was clipped by 8 bases and J by 6 bases, with 6 bases between them. The CDR3 runs to 10 residues. The germline gives CDR1 MNHNY, CDR2 SVGAGI (reference sequence). CDR3 DNA: TGTGCCAGCCCGCGGGATACGCAGTATTTT. Translating it yields CASPRDTQYF.

This clonotype was recorded at least ten times. This chain links TRBV5-1 with TRBJ2-3; a possible D gene is TRBD1 (5 bases). Trimming stripped 4 bases from V and 5 bases from J, with 11 bases between. Germline lookup yields CDR1 SGHRS and CDR2 YFSETQ. This CDR3 is 13 amino acids long. The CDR3 bases are TGCGCCAGCAGCCCCGACAGTGAAGATACGCAGTATTTT. Its protein is CASSPDSEDTQYF.

This clonotype was seen ten or more times. The chain couples TRBV20-1 to TRBJ2-1, with 8 bases matching TRBD1. The trim removed 5 bases at V and 3 bases at J, leaving 6 bases unmatched. This CDR3 contains 14 residues. Germline CDR1 DFQATT, CDR2 SNEGSKA (reference sequence). The CDR3 spells CSAFEQGVYNEQFF. CDR3 sequence (DNA): TGCAGTGCTTTTGAACAGGGGGTCTACAATGAGCAGTTCTTC.

This clonotype was detected many times. V usage is TRBV5-1 and J usage is TRBJ2-7, with TRBD2 matching 7 bases. The V gene end was trimmed by 3 bases and the J gene end by 5 bases; junction bases not matched to a gene: 5. The CDR3 runs 13 residues. From germline, CDR1 is SGHRS and CDR2 YFSETQ. The DNA of the CDR3 is TGCGCCAGCAGCTCCGGGACTACCGACGAGCAGTACTTC. Translated, it gives CASSSGTTDEQYF.